This section outlines one T cell receptor (beta chain) sequence together with its context. The data derive from a study of control samples from healthy donors and cancer patients. V was pared by 6 bases and J by 6 bases, with 9 bases of the junction left unmatched. The V gene's germline CDR1 is MNHEY and CDR2 SMNVEV (reference sequence). This CDR3 is built from 15 residues. Using immunoSEQ multiplex PCR, the repertoire was profiled, and TCRdb retains in-frame clones only, with some absent. This table holds 150,000 to 200,000 clones, approximately 94% found once. This chain joins TRBV27 and TRBJ2-2; 8 bases match TRBD2. The receptor was isolated from a woman in her thirties or forties in good health. The sample consisted of blood. CDR3 sequence (DNA): TGTGCCAGCAGGCCGGGACTAGGTACCGCCGGGGAGCTGTTTTTT. Translating it yields CASRPGLGTAGELFF.